A single sample is the source of the 32 T cell receptor beta chains below, sequenced in a study of T-cell reconstitution after alpha-beta-depleted transplantation in children listed by TCRdb under 2016. Library method: PCR. The reads were generated on an Illumina HiSeq 2500. TCR libraries were prepared with molecular barcoding, using unique molecular identifiers to normalize TCRbeta repertoire quantification. The raw public reads went through TCRdb reprocessing: fastp at Q25, MiXCR clone calling, in-frame beta chains kept. CDR3 protein sequences are deduplicated, and each keeps its most common genes and DNA. The table for this sample lists fewer than 700,000 distinct CDR3 sequences; roughly 24% of them were counted only once. Together, the top ten hold roughly 14% of the sample. According to the study, the label for this sample's treatment or condition signals: allogeneic hematopoietic cell transplantation with graft depleted of TCRalphabeta T cells and CD19 B cells.

Sequencing was performed on PBMCs, mostly from graft donor cells, taken 360 days after TCRalphabeta/CD19-depleted stem cell transplant. These receptors were collected from a boy under two years old who had a stem cell transplant for acute myeloid leukemia, so the T cells may come from the graft donor.

Concerning this clonotype: One end of the junction is discordant with germline, which a read error may explain. The chain employs TRBV20-1 and TRBJ2-1; 12 bases are a match to TRBD2. Germline V gene sequence: CDR1 DFQATT, CDR2 SNEGSKA (reference sequence). This CDR3 is built from 16 residues. For the CDR3, the DNA is TGCTGTGCTATATCGACTAGCGGGGGAGAATACAATGAGCAGTTCTTC. Translating it yields CCAISTSGGEYNEQFF.

This clonotype was picked up a small number of times. The rearrangement uses TRBV29-1 and TRBJ2-5, with D perhaps TRBD2 (5 bases). The CDR3 runs 16 residues. Germline lookup yields CDR1 SQVTM and CDR2 ANQGSEA. V lost 2 bases and J 3 bases, leaving 19 bases between the germline ends. CDR3 DNA: TGCAGCGTTGAATCCGAGCGGAATATTCTTAAAGAGACCCAGTACTTC. Amino acid sequence: CSVESERNILKETQYF.

The J gene is TRBJ1-1, the V gene TRBV11-2, with D possibly TRBD1 on 6 matching bases. Trimming shortened V by 5 bases and J by 5 bases, and 12 bases separated the two germline ends. This CDR3 has 13 amino acids. The germline CDR1 and CDR2 sequences are SGHAT and FQNNGV. This CDR3 is CASSPNQGTEAFF. The CDR3 nucleotides read TGTGCCAGCAGCCCAAATCAGGGGACTGAAGCTTTCTTT.

The chain couples TRBV3-1 to TRBJ1-2; D not resolved. The CDR3 extends over 15 amino acids. Trimming cost V 1 base and J 6 bases, with 15 bases left between them. Germline V gene sequence: CDR1 LGHDT, CDR2 YNNKEL (reference sequence). As DNA, the CDR3 is TGTGCCAGCAGCCAAGGGGTCGGATCAAGGCATGGCTACACCTTC. This gives the protein CASSQGVGSRHGYTF.

This clonotype was counted at least ten times. The chain has TRBV20-1 and TRBJ1-4; D might be TRBD1 (5 bases). The CDR3 totals 12 residues. The germline V gene encodes CDR1 DFQATT and CDR2 SNEGSKA (reference sequence). V lost 2 bases and J 8 bases, leaving 9 bases between the germline ends. CDR3 sequence: CSARRGGEKLFF. As DNA, the CDR3 is TGCAGTGCTAGAAGGGGCGGCGAAAAACTGTTTTTT.

This clonotype was observed a few times. This sequence joins TRBV5-5 and TRBJ2-3; TRBD2 matches at 11 bases. The CDR3 runs 16 residues. Trimming took 3 bases from V and 3 from J; bases not matched to a gene: 6. From germline, CDR1 is SGHKS and CDR2 YYEKEE (reference sequence). The CDR3 nucleotides are TGTGCCAGCAGCTACCTAGCGGGGGGAAGTACAGATACGCAGTATTTT. Translating it yields CASSYLAGGSTDTQYF.

The chain links TRBV5-6 to TRBJ2-3; tentative D call: TRBD1 (6 bases). CDR3 size: 16 residues. V was shortened by 0 bases and J by 2 bases, with 13 bases between the two germline ends. Germline lookup yields CDR1 SGHDT and CDR2 YYEEEE. CDR3 residues: CASSLGRTAFTDTQYF. As DNA, the CDR3 is TGTGCCAGCAGCTTGGGAAGGACAGCCTTCACAGATACGCAGTATTTT. The variable domain in full, with the rest retrieved from reference TRBV5-6 and TRBJ2-3, is DAGVTQSPTHLIKTRGQQVTLRCSPKSGHDTVSWYQQALGQGPQFIFQYYEEEERQRGNFPDRFSGHQFPNYSSELNVNALLLGDSALYLCASSLGRTAFTDTQYFGPGTRLTVL.

This clonotype was counted ten times or more. This chain connects TRBV6-5 to TRBJ1-1, with 8 bases that match TRBD1. CDR1 and CDR2 from the germline V gene are MNHEY and SVGAGI. Losses at the gene ends were 4 bases for V and 2 bases for J; bases not matched to a gene: 3. This CDR3 has 14 amino acids. DNA for the CDR3: TGTGCCAGCAGTTCACAGGGGGTCAACACTGAAGCTTTCTTT. It translates to CASSSQGVNTEAFF.

This clonotype was seen a few times. The chain carries TRBV20-1 and TRBJ1-6; 7 positions agree with TRBD1. Germline CDR1 reads DFQATT; CDR2 reads SNEGSKA (reference sequence). Trimming took 3 bases from V and 7 from J; bases not matched to a gene: 3. CDR3 length equals 13 residues. CDR3 DNA sequence: TGCAGTGCTAGCCGGGGACAGAATTCACCCCTCCACTTT. This codes for CSASRGQNSPLHF.

As regards this clonotype: A junction end diverges from the germline sequence, so it may reflect a read error. The chain recombines TRBV12-3 or TRBV12-4 with TRBJ2-1, with TRBD1 as a possible D gene (7 bases). This CDR3 is 13 amino acids long. The CDR3 DNA is TGTGCCAGCAGGGGGGGACAGTCATATGAGCAGATCTTC. Residues: CASRGGQSYEQIF.

This clonotype is a singleton in its sample. The chain recombines TRBV6-2 or TRBV6-3 with TRBJ2-2; D assignment may be TRBD1 or TRBD2 (5 bases each). The CDR3 has 13 amino acids. Germline V gene lookup returns CDR1 MNHEY and CDR2 SVGEGT. The CDR3 here is CVAQDSNTGELFF. For the CDR3, the DNA is TGTGTCGCACAGGACTCGAACACCGGGGAGCTGTTTTTT.

This clonotype was observed a handful of times. The rearrangement links TRBV11-3 to TRBJ1-6, with a tentative D call TRBD1 (5 bases). The germline V gene has CDR1 SGHNT and CDR2 YENEEA. Trimming left V 5 bases short and J 4 bases short, with 12 bases between. CDR3 length: 15 residues. The CDR3 coding sequence is TGTGCCAGCAGCGTCATCCGGGGGTATAATTCACCCCTCCACTTT. As protein: CASSVIRGYNSPLHF. Looking up the rest from reference TRBV11-3 and TRBJ1-6 gives the full variable domain: EAGVVQSPRYKIIEKKQPVAFWCNPISGHNTLYWYLQNLGQGPELLIRYENEEAVDDSQLPKDRFSAERLKGVDSTLKIQPAELGDSAVYLCASSVIRGYNSPLHFGNGTRLTVT.

This clonotype was observed at least ten times. The V gene is TRBV15, the J gene TRBJ2-5; 7 bases map to TRBD1. Looked up from germline, CDR1 is LNHNV and CDR2 is YYDKDF (reference sequence). Germline trimming cut 2 bases from V and 3 bases from J; bases unmatched to any gene: 9. The CDR3 consists of 16 residues. DNA of the CDR3: TGTGCCACCAGCAGACCCGGTTCCCAGGGGGAAGAGACCCAGTACTTC. This sequence encodes CATSRPGSQGEETQYF.

This clonotype was counted ten times or more. The V call is TRBV4-3, the J call TRBJ2-1; D ambiguous. The CDR3 is made up of 17 amino acids. Trimming took off 0 bases at V and 0 bases at J, with 12 bases between the two ends. Per the germline V gene, CDR1 is LGHNA and CDR2 is YSLEER. DNA for the CDR3: TGCGCCAGCAGCCAAGATCGGCCTTCCCGCTCCTACAATGAGCAGTTCTTC. Translation: CASSQDRPSRSYNEQFF.

This clonotype occurred many times. V and J are TRBV29-1 and TRBJ2-1; D is possibly TRBD2 (6 bases). The CDR3 runs 16 residues. Germline V lookup: CDR1 SQVTM, CDR2 ANQGSEA. The V gene lost 6 bases and the J gene lost 3 bases, with 21 bases spanning the gap. CDR3 in DNA: TGCAGCGTCCCCGGGACTCTCATTAGGGTCTACAATGAGCAGTTCTTC. Amino acid sequence: CSVPGTLIRVYNEQFF.

This clonotype occurred a few times. CDR3 DNA: TGTGCCAGCAGCTCCCGGGACCCAACTGGGGCCAACGTCCTGACTTTC. Encoded protein: CASSSRDPTGANVLTF. The chain employs TRBV7-3 and TRBJ2-6; D assignment may be TRBD1 or TRBD2 (5 bases each). This CDR3 comprises 16 residues. V lost 4 bases and J 2 bases, leaving 12 bases between the germline ends. Looked up from germline, CDR1 is SGHTA and CDR2 is FQGTGA.

The chain links TRBV20-1 to TRBJ2-7, with TRBD2 identical over 7 bases. Germline CDR1 reads DFQATT; CDR2 reads SNEGSKA (reference sequence). Trimming removed 5 bases from V and 2 bases from J; junction bases left unmatched: 3. This CDR3 is built from 12 residues. The CDR3 loop is CSALAAPYEQYF. CDR3 sequence (DNA): TGCAGTGCTCTAGCGGCTCCCTACGAGCAGTACTTC.

V gene TRBV28 combines with J gene TRBJ2-5, with 9 bases that match TRBD2. Per the germline V gene, CDR1 is MDHEN and CDR2 is SYDVKM. The V segment lost 7 bases and the J segment 2 bases; nucleotides outside the gene matches: 5. The CDR3 contains 14 residues. CDR3 bases: TGTGCCAGCAACCTAGCGGGGAGTCAAGAGACCCAGTACTTC. This codes for CASNLAGSQETQYF.

The chain combines TRBV10-3 with TRBJ2-1; 12 bases fit TRBD1. Germline V gene sequence: CDR1 ENHRY, CDR2 SYGVKD. V shed 2 bases, J shed 5 bases, and the junction held 4 bases outside the gene matches. This CDR3 region has 16 residues. In DNA, the CDR3 is TGTGCCATCAGTGAGGGCCGGGACAGGGGGCACAATGAGCAGTTCTTC. It specifies CAISEGRDRGHNEQFF.

The chain employs TRBV20-1 and TRBJ2-3; TRBD2 matches at 8 bases. V was clipped by 6 bases and J by 2 bases; unmatched bases: 16. Germline assignment: CDR1 DFQATT and CDR2 SNEGSKA (reference sequence). The CDR3 covers 17 residues. The CDR3, as DNA: TGCAGTGCGAGACCACCATACATAGCGGGGTACACAGATACGCAGTATTTT. This codes for CSARPPYIAGYTDTQYF.

This sequence joins TRBV7-9 and TRBJ2-2; D is perhaps TRBD1 (7 bases). CDR1 is SEHNR and CDR2 is FQNEAQ in the germline V gene (reference sequence). Trimming pared 3 bases from V and 0 bases from J, leaving 11 bases between. This CDR3 is 16 amino acids long. The CDR3 DNA reads as TGTGCCAGCAGCTTGGAGGGACAGTCGAACACCGGGGAGCTGTTTTTT. Its translation is CASSLEGQSNTGELFF. Drawing the rest from reference TRBV7-9 and TRBJ2-2, the complete variable domain is DTGVSQNPRHKITKRGQNVTFRCDPISEHNRLYWYRQTLGQGPEFLTYFQNEAQLEKSRLLSDRFSAERPKGSFSTLEIQRTEQGDSAMYLCASSLEGQSNTGELFFGEGSRLTVL.

J is TRBJ1-6 and V is TRBV4-2, with D uncertain. CDR3 length: 14 residues. From germline, CDR1 is LGHNA and CDR2 YNFKEQ. V was pared by 0 bases and J by 10 bases, with 10 bases between. In nucleotides, the CDR3 is TGTGCCAGCAGCCAAGACCCGTTACTCTCACCCCTCCACTTT. As protein: CASSQDPLLSPLHF.

This clonotype was observed once. V usage is TRBV12-3 or TRBV12-4 and J usage is TRBJ2-7, with 7 bases fitting TRBD1. V shed 6 bases, J shed 0 bases, and the junction held 5 bases outside the gene matches. This CDR3 is 14 amino acids long. CDR3 sequence reads: CASRPRDSSYEQYF. The CDR3 DNA reads TGTGCCAGCAGACCCAGGGACAGCTCCTACGAGCAGTACTTC.

This clonotype has a handful of counts. In DNA form, the CDR3 reads TGTGCCAGCAGTTCCTCCACTGAAGCTTTCTTT. As protein: CASSSSTEAFF. The rearrangement links TRBV6-5 to TRBJ1-1, with D unresolved. This CDR3 region has 11 residues. Trimming pared 4 bases from V and 4 bases from J, leaving 4 bases between. CDR1 MNHEY and CDR2 SVGAGI come from the germline V gene.

The chain couples TRBV5-1 to TRBJ2-4; D tentatively fits TRBD1 or TRBD2 (5 bases each). Deletions cut 4 bases from V and 9 bases from J, with 20 bases between. The CDR3 spans 15 residues. Per germline, CDR1 SGHRS and CDR2 YFSETQ. The CDR3 DNA reads as TGCGCCAGCAGCGCGGACTCCAGGGCCCCAGGCATTCAGTACTTC. Translated, it gives CASSADSRAPGIQYF.

V usage is TRBV12-3 or TRBV12-4 and J usage is TRBJ2-3, with D possibly being TRBD2 (6 bases). V was shortened by 8 bases and J by 3 bases, with 9 bases between the two germline ends. The CDR3 is made up of 12 amino acids. In nucleotides, the CDR3 is TGTGCCAGCCTTGGGGGGACAGATACGCAGTATTTT. This gives the protein CASLGGTDTQYF.

This clonotype was seen once. The J gene is TRBJ2-1, the V gene TRBV4-2; 8 bases are a match to TRBD2. CDR1 and CDR2 (germline): LGHNA, YNFKEQ. There are 19 residues in the CDR3. Losses at the gene ends were 7 bases for V and 6 bases for J; bases not matched to a gene: 23. The CDR3 spells CASTLYGGGLPYAFNEQFF. DNA of the CDR3: TGTGCCAGCACCCTCTATGGCGGGGGGCTACCATACGCCTTCAATGAGCAGTTCTTC.

This clonotype was detected many times. This chain connects TRBV4-1 to TRBJ2-5; the D call may be TRBD1 or TRBD2 (5 bases each). V lost 0 bases, J lost 3 bases, and 11 bases lay in between. CDR3 size: 15 residues. CDR1 MGHRA and CDR2 YSYEKL come from the germline V gene. The CDR3 bases are TGCGCCAGCAGCCAAGAGGTCGGGGCGGAAGAGACCCAGTACTTC. Translated, it gives CASSQEVGAEETQYF.

Ten or more counts support this clonotype. This chain links TRBV11-3 with TRBJ2-3, with TRBD1 matching 10 bases. Unmatched junction bases numbered 12, after V lost 5 bases and J lost 1 base. Germline assignment: CDR1 SGHNT and CDR2 YENEEA. This CDR3 has 18 amino acids. CDR3 DNA: TGTGCCAGCAGCATTAGGACAGGGGGGTTTTTAGGCACAGATACGCAGTATTTT. Residues: CASSIRTGGFLGTDTQYF.

The rearrangement joins TRBV15 to TRBJ2-2, with 7 nucleotides matching TRBD1. V was pared by 0 bases and J by 0 bases, with 4 bases of the junction left unmatched. Germline lookup yields CDR1 LNHNV and CDR2 YYDKDF (reference sequence). There are 17 residues in the CDR3. CDR3 sequence reads: CATSREAGTANTGELFF. DNA for the CDR3: TGTGCCACCAGCAGAGAAGCCGGGACAGCGAACACCGGGGAGCTGTTTTTT.

The table lists this clonotype with many counts. In DNA, the CDR3 is TGTGCCAGCAGTGAAACCTTTGTCCAGTACTTC. Amino acids: CASSETFVQYF. This chain connects TRBV25-1 to TRBJ2-5, with D hard to call. The CDR3 has 11 amino acids. Trimming stripped 2 bases from V and 10 bases from J, with 8 bases between. Germline V CDR1 and CDR2: MGHDK, SYGVNS.

This clonotype was seen at least ten times. DNA for the CDR3: TGTGCCACCAGCAGAGTGCTAGCGGAGAACACCGGGGAGCTGTTTTTT. It specifies CATSRVLAENTGELFF. The chain joins TRBV15 to TRBJ2-2, with TRBD2 identical over 7 bases. The CDR3 length is 16 residues. Germline CDR1 reads LNHNV; CDR2 reads YYDKDF (reference sequence). V lost 1 base to trimming and J lost 1 base; unmatched junction nucleotides: 3.